This T cell receptor (beta chain) originates from a study of blood T cell repertoires in COVID-19. The wider study: Acute and convalescent COVID-19 specimens originated in the United States, Italy and Spain. Sources were T cells, B-cell-depleted T cells, or PBMCs; the material itself was cDNA or gDNA.

Source study methods: Quantification of nucleated cells was approximated via reference gene primer amplification. The data were produced by immunoSEQ multiplex PCR, yet TCRdb's version contains in-frame clones alone and is incomplete. D and trimming come from the DNA, and the V and J calls and clone size come from that table. The sample yields about 170,000 clones, around 85% seen once. Specimen: peripheral blood. The TCR comes from a man aged 55 to 70 who had recovered from COVID-19.

The CDR3 sequence: CASSYPGGWSGEQYF. The CDR3 nucleotides are TGTGCCAGCAGCTACCCCGGGGGGTGGTCGGGAGAGCAGTACTTC. The rearrangement joins TRBV6-5 to TRBJ2-7; 7 bases map to TRBD2. This CDR3 comprises 15 residues. V was clipped by 6 bases and J by 7 bases; unmatched bases: 15. The germline gives CDR1 MNHEY, CDR2 SVGAGI.